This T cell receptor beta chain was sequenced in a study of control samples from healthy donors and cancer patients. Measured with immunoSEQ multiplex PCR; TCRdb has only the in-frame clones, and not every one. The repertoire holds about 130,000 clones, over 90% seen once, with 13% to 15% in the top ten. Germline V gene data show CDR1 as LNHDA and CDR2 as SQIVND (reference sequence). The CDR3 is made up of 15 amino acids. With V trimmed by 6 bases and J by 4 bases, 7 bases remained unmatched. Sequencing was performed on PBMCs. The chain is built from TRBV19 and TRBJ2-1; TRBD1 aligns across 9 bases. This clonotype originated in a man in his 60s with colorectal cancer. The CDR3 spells CASRTGTGTYNEQFF. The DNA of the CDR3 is TGTGCCAGTAGAACCGGGACAGGGACTTACAATGAGCAGTTCTTC.